What follows is one T cell receptor beta chain and its context. The antigen is undetermined. The sample is drawn from a study of cytomegalovirus exposure and HLA in healthy donors. The overall study: From about 179 million T cells, an earlier analysis saw 100 million to 140 million unique TCR beta sequences. Study-level points and caveats: Analysis performed later found 16,951 TCR beta sequences associated with HLA alleles at 0.05 false discovery rate. For most TCR beta V segments, an earlier analysis put the productive rate at about 90% or about 30% of the time.

PCR was performed using 60 Vbeta and 13 Jbeta primers. Some clones are missing from TCRdb's copy, which holds only in-frame ones; the method was immunoSEQ multiplex PCR. The sample holds some 180,000 clones, roughly 10% seen once. The CDR3 is made up of 15 amino acids. V trimming: 4 bases; J trimming: 2 bases; junction bases outside the gene matches: 7. The germline gives CDR1 SNHLY, CDR2 FYNNEI. Specimen: PBMCs. This receptor was identified in a woman aged 25 to 39 in good health and CMV-seropositive. This rearrangement joins TRBV2 to TRBJ2-5, with 7 bases lining up with TRBD1. Here the CDR3 reads CASSVRGQIQETQYF. DNA for the CDR3: TGTGCCAGCAGTGTAAGGGGACAGATACAAGAGACCCAGTACTTC.